This T cell receptor (beta chain) appears in the sequencing data of a study of T cells in Graves' hyperthyroidism and ophthalmopathy. The CDR3 totals 14 residues. The germline V and J ends were trimmed by 4 bases and 1 base, with 11 bases remaining between them. Germline loops: CDR1 MDHEN, CDR2 SYDVKM. What was amplified from RNA transcripts were TCR beta CDR3 regions. The HTBI primer set was used in a first-round RT-PCR of the TCR CDR3. From the multiplex PCR reads, TCRdb called clonotypes with MiXCR, one entry per CDR3 protein. The data contain roughly 200,000 distinct CDR3 sequences, approximately 20% of them singletons. Uncontrolled infection, other autoimmune disease, pregnancy and lactation each barred patients from inclusion. Used for diagnoses were clinical symptoms, serum thyroxine and TRAb, thyroid ultrasound and orbital computed tomography. Study-level results: Most clonotypes expanded in the thyroid (above 0.001) were also present in blood.

This clonotype was picked up many times. Its antigen is not identified. This clonotype was sampled from a middle-aged man with Graves' hyperthyroidism. The sequencing sample was made of blood. This sequence joins TRBV28 and TRBJ2-7; D possibly corresponds to TRBD1 (5 bases). This chain's CDR3 is CASSSTQGSYEQYF. The CDR3 DNA is TGTGCCAGCAGTTCTACTCAGGGTTCCTACGAGCAGTACTTC.